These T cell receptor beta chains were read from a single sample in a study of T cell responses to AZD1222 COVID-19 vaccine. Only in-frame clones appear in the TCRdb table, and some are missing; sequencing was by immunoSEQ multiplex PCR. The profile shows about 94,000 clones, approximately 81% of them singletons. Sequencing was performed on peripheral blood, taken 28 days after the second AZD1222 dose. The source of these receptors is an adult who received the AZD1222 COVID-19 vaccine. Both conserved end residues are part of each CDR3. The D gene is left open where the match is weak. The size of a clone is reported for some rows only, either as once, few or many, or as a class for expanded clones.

TGTGCCAGCAGCCTAAGGGGAGTAAGCACCGGGGAGCTGTTTTTT CASSLRGVSTGELFF TRBJ2-2 TRBV14 . . 15
TGTGCCAGCAGCGTCACAGGGGCGTCCGCGGATGAGCAGCTCTTC CASSVTGASADEQLF TRBJ2-1 TRBV5-4 . TRBD1 15
TGTGCCAGCAGGAGGGACAGCGGAGTTGCTAACTATGGCTACACCTTC CASRRDSGVANYGYTF TRBJ1-2 TRBV6-4 . TRBD1 16
TGTGCCAGCAGTGGGAAGCGGGGGGAGACCCAGTACTTC CASSGKRGETQYF TRBJ2-5 TRBV27 . TRBD2 13
TGTGCCAGCAGCTCCCGACGAGCGGGGGCAGGGAGCTACAATGAGCAGTTCTTC CASSSRRAGAGSYNEQFF TRBJ2-1 TRBV6-2/TRBV6-3 . TRBD2 18
TGTGCCAGCAGCAAAGAACCCGACAGCCACAATGAGCAGTTCTTC CASSKEPDSHNEQFF TRBJ2-1 TRBV21-1 once . 15
TGTGCCAGCAGTCCCCAGGCCTACAGGGTGAGTTTCCACGAGCAGTACTTC CASSPQAYRVSFHEQYF TRBJ2-7 TRBV6-6 . . 17
TGTGCCAGTAGTGGAGACCCGGGAGGGAGCTACAATGAGCAGTTCTTC CASSGDPGGSYNEQFF TRBJ2-1 TRBV19 . TRBD2 16
TGTGCCAGCAGTTTCCAGGGAGATACGCAGTATTTT CASSFQGDTQYF TRBJ2-3 TRBV27 few . 12
TGTGCCAGATTCCCCTCGGCCGTTGAGCCCCAGCATTTT CARFPSAVEPQHF TRBJ1-5 TRBV19 . . 13
TGTGCCAGCAGTTCCATCCGGGACCAGGGAGACTATGGCTACACCTTC CASSSIRDQGDYGYTF TRBJ1-2 TRBV7-9 . . 16
TGTGCTAGTGGTTTTGAGGGGGGGGTTTACAATGAGCAGTTCTTC CASGFEGGVYNEQFF TRBJ2-1 TRBV12-5 . . 15
TGTGCCAGCTCACCAGGGGTAGCGACGTACGAGCAGTACTTC CASSPGVATYEQYF TRBJ2-7 TRBV18 . . 14
TGCGCCAGCAGCCAAACGGTCGCGAATCAGCCCCAGCATTTT CASSQTVANQPQHF TRBJ1-5 TRBV4-1 medium-sized . 14
TGTGCCAGTAGTATAGGGACTTTCCTTGGGACTGAAGCTTTCTTT CASSIGTFLGTEAFF TRBJ1-1 TRBV19 . . 15
TGTGCCAGCAGTGGGCAAGGGGGAGGCAATCAGCCCCAGCATTTT CASSGQGGGNQPQHF TRBJ1-5 TRBV28 . . 15
TGTGCCAGCTCTCCCCCGTACCAAGAGACCCAGTACTTC CASSPPYQETQYF TRBJ2-5 TRBV9 . . 13
TGTGCCAGCAGCCCTACCTGGGGGAGTCGGCTTTACGGCTACACCTTC CASSPTWGSRLYGYTF TRBJ1-2 TRBV3-1/TRBV3-2 . . 16
TGCAGCGTGGGGGCCTCGGGGGCCGGCGAAAACATTCAGTACTTC CSVGASGAGENIQYF TRBJ2-4 TRBV29-1 . . 15
TGTGCCAGCATACGACAGGAGAATCAGCCCCAGCATTTT CASIRQENQPQHF TRBJ1-5 TRBV21-1 . . 13
TGCGCCAGCAGCTGGGAGACTAGTTCCTACGAGCAGTACTTC CASSWETSSYEQYF TRBJ2-7 TRBV5-1 . . 14
TGTGCCAGCAGCCAAAATAGCGGGAGGAAGCAGTTCTTC CASSQNSGRKQFF TRBJ2-1 TRBV4-2 . TRBD2 13
TGCAGCGTTGACGGACTAGCGGGGGCTTGGCAAGAGACCCAGTACTTC CSVDGLAGAWQETQYF TRBJ2-5 TRBV29-1 . TRBD2 16
TGTGCCAGTGGGCCGAGGGGGGCCGGTGGGGCCAACGTCCTGACTTTC CASGPRGAGGANVLTF TRBJ2-6 TRBV19 . . 16
TGCGCCCGCGTCGGCTGGGTCAGCCTGAACGATCTCTCTGGAAACACCATATATTTT CARVGWVSLNDLSGNTIYF TRBJ1-3 TRBV10-1 . . 19
TGCGCCAGCAGTGAGGGTCCACAGTCCTACAATGAGCAGTTCTTC CASSEGPQSYNEQFF TRBJ2-1 TRBV10-1 . . 15
TGTGCTAGCGGCACCCCCGGCAGGGGACGGCTAAGTGGAGCGGGAGTCTGCGGCGAGCAGTACTTC CASGTPGRGRLSGAGVCGEQYF TRBJ2-7 TRBV7-7 . TRBD2 22
TGTGCCAGTACCCCAGACGGGACAGGCGGCAATCAGCCCCAGCATTTT CASTPDGTGGNQPQHF TRBJ1-5 TRBV19 . TRBD1 16
TGTGCCAGCAGTGGTGCAGGGGCGCTTTTAAATACGCAGTATTTT CASSGAGALLNTQYF TRBJ2-3 TRBV5-6 . . 15
TGTGCCACGCACCACCTCGACAACGGACACCGGTTTGGTCCCAGCACCGGGGAGCTGTTTTTT CATHHLDNGHRFGPSTGELFF TRBJ2-2 TRBV24-1 . . 21
TGTGCCAGCAGTTTACTGGGGACTAGCGGGAGGGGGAGCATCAATGAGCAGTTCTTC CASSLLGTSGRGSINEQFF TRBJ2-1 TRBV27 . TRBD2 19
TGTGCCAGCAAATACCTAGCGGGAGGAGGGATCAATGAGCAGTTCTTC CASKYLAGGGINEQFF TRBJ2-1 TRBV6-4 . TRBD2 16
TGTGCCAGCAGCCCCCCTTACACAGATACGCAGTATTTT CASSPPYTDTQYF TRBJ2-3 TRBV27 . . 13
TGTGCCAGCAGCTTGGGGATCTACGAGCAGTACTTC CASSLGIYEQYF TRBJ2-7 TRBV5-5 once . 12
TGTGCCAGCAGGTCAGCGTCGGGCACTGAAGCTTTCTTT CASRSASGTEAFF TRBJ1-1 TRBV28 . . 13
TGTGCCAGCAGCAAAGGGGACAGGGAGACTAATGAAAAACTGTTTTTT CASSKGDRETNEKLFF TRBJ1-4 TRBV21-1 once . 16
TGTGCCAGCAGCTACCTACCCGGACAGTCCTACGAGCAGTACTTC CASSYLPGQSYEQYF TRBJ2-7 TRBV7-2 . . 15
TGTGCCAGCAGCCCGGGACTAGCGGGAGAGAGCTATGAGCAGTTCTTC CASSPGLAGESYEQFF TRBJ2-1 TRBV7-2 . TRBD2 16
TGTGCCAGCGGCCAGCGGGCGGGCACAGATACGCAGTATTTT CASGQRAGTDTQYF TRBJ2-3 TRBV6-2/TRBV6-3 . . 14
TGTGCCAGCAGCCAATGGGGGGGACAGCTCTACGAGCAGTACTTC CASSQWGGQLYEQYF TRBJ2-7 TRBV7-3 . . 15